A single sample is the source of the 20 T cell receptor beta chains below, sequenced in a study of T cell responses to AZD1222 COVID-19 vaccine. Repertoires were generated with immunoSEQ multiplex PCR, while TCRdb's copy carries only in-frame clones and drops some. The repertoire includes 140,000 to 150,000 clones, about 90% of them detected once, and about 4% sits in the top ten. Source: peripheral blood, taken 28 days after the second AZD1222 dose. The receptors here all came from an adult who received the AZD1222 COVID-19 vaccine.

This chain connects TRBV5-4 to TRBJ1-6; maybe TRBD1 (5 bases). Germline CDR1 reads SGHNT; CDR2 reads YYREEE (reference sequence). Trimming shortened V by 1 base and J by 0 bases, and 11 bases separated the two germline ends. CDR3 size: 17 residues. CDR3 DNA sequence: TGTGCCAGCAGCTTGATGTACAGGAGCTCCTATAATTCACCCCTCCACTTT. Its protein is CASSLMYRSSYNSPLHF.

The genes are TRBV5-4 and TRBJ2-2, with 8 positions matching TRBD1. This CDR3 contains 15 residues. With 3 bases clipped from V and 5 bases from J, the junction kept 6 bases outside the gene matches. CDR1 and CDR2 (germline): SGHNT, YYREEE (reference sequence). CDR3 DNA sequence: TGTGCCAGCAGCTATGGACAGGGCTTAACCGGGGAGCTGTTTTTT. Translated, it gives CASSYGQGLTGELFF.

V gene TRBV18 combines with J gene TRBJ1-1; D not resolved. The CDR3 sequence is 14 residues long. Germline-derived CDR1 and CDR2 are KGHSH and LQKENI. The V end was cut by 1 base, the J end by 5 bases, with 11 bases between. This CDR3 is CASSPREGGTEAFF. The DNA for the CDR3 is TGTGCCAGCTCACCACGAGAGGGAGGGACTGAAGCTTTCTTT.

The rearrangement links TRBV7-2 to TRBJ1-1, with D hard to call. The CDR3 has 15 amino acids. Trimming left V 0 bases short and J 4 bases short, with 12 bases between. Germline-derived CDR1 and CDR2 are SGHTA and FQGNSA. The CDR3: CASSLARAEGTEAFF. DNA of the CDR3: TGTGCCAGCAGCTTAGCGCGGGCGGAGGGCACTGAAGCTTTCTTT.

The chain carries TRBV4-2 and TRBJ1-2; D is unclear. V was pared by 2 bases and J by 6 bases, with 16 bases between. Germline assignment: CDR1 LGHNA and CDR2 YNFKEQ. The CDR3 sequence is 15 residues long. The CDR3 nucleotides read TGTGCCAGCAGCCAAACCTCACCCACCGGACATGGCTACACCTTC. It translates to CASSQTSPTGHGYTF.

The chain's CDR3 is CASSWRGVSYEQYF. The CDR3 region has the DNA TGCGCCAGCAGCTGGCGGGGGGTCTCCTACGAGCAGTACTTC. V usage is TRBV5-1 and J usage is TRBJ2-7; TRBD2 agrees at 8 bases. The ends lost 3 bases at V and 0 bases at J; junction bases unmatched: 2. This CDR3 has 14 residues. In germline, CDR1 is SGHRS, CDR2 YFSETQ.

CDR3 protein: CAWSVVGGGYTF. CDR3 coding DNA: TGTGCCTGGAGTGTAGTGGGGGGCGGCTACACCTTC. The chain combines TRBV30 with TRBJ1-2, with a possible D match to TRBD1 (6 bases). Germline CDR1 is GTSNPN and CDR2 is SVGIG (reference sequence). Trimming pared 0 bases from V and 8 bases from J, leaving 10 bases between. The CDR3 has 12 amino acids.

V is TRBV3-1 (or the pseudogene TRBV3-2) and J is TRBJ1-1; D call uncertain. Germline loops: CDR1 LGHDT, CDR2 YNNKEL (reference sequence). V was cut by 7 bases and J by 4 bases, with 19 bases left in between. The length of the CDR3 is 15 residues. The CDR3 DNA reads TGTGCCAGCACGGTCTCGTGGGAAGAAGCCACTGAAGCTTTCTTT. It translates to CASTVSWEEATEAFF.

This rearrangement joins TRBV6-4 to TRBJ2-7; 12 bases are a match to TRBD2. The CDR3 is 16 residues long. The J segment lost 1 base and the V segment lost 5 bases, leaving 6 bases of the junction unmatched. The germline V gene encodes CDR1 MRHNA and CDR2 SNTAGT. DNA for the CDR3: TGTGCCAGCAGTCCCTCGGGACTAGCGGGTTCCTACGAGCAGTACTTC. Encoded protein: CASSPSGLAGSYEQYF.

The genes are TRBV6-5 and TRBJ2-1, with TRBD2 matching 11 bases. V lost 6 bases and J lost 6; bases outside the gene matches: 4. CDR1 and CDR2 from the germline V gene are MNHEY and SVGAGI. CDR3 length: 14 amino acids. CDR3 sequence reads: CASRAGTSGNEQFF. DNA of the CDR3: TGTGCCAGCAGAGCCGGGACTAGCGGCAATGAGCAGTTCTTC.

In DNA form, the CDR3 reads TGTGCCAGCACCACAGGCCGCAACACTGAAGCTTTCTTT. It yields the protein CASTTGRNTEAFF. The chain is built from TRBV21-1 and TRBJ1-1; TRBD1, the table's D call, lacks a check against the DNA. TRBV21-1 is a pseudogene. The CDR3 runs 13 residues.

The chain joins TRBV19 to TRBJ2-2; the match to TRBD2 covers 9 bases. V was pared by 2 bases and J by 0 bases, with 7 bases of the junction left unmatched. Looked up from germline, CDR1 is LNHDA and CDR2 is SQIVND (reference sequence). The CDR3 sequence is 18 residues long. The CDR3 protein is CASSIFWPSGANTGELFF. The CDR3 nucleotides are TGTGCCAGTAGTATATTTTGGCCTAGCGGGGCGAACACCGGGGAGCTGTTTTTT.

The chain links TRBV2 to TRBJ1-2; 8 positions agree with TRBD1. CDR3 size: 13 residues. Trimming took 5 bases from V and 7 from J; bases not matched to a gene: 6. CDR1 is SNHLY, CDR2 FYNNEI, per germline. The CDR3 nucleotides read TGTGCCAGCAGTCCTGGACAGGGCTCTGGCTACACCTTC. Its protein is CASSPGQGSGYTF.

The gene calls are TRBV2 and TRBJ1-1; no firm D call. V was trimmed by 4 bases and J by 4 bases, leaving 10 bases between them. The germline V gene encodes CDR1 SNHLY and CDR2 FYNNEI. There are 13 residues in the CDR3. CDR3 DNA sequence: TGTGCCAGCAGTGGGGAGGGCAGCACTGAAGCTTTCTTT. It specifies CASSGEGSTEAFF.

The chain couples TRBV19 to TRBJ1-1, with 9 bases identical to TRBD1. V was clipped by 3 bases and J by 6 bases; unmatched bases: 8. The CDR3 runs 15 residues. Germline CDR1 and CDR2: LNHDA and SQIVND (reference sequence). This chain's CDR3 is CASSIPTGGIAEAFF. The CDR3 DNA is TGTGCCAGTAGTATTCCAACAGGGGGCATCGCTGAAGCTTTCTTT.

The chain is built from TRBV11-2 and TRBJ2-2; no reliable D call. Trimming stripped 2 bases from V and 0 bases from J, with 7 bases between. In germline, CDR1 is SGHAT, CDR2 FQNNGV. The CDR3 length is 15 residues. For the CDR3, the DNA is TGTGCCAGCAGCTTAATTAGGACGAACACCGGGGAGCTGTTTTTT. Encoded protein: CASSLIRTNTGELFF.

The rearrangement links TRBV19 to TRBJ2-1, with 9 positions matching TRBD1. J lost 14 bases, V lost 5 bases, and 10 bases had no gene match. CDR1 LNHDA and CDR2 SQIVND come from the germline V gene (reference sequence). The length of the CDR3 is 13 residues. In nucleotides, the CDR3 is TGTGCCAGTAGTGACCGCGACCGGGACAGGGAGTTCTTC. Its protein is CASSDRDRDREFF.

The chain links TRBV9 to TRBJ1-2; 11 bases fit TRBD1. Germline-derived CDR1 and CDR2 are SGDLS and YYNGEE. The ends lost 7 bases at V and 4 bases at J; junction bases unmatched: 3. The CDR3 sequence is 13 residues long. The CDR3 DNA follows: TGTGCCAGCGGGACAGGGGGTACCTATGGCTACACCTTC. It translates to CASGTGGTYGYTF.

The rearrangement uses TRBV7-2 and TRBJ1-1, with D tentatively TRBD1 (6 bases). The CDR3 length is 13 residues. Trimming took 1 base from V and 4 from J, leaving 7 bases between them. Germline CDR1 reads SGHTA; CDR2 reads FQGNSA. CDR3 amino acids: CASSLDRATEAFF. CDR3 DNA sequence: TGTGCCAGCAGCTTAGACAGGGCCACTGAAGCTTTCTTT. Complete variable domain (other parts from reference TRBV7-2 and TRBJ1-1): GAGVSQSPSNKVTEKGKDVELRCDPISGHTALYWYRQSLGQGLEFLIYFQGNSAPDKSGLPSDRFSAERTGGSVSTLTIQRTQQEDSAVYLCASSLDRATEAFFGQGTRLTVV.

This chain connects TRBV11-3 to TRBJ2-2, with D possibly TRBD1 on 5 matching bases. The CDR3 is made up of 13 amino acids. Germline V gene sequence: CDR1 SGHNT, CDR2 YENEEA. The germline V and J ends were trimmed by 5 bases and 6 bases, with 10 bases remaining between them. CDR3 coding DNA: TGTGCCAGCAGCCCCAGGGTATCCGGGGAGCTGTTTTTT. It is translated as CASSPRVSGELFF.